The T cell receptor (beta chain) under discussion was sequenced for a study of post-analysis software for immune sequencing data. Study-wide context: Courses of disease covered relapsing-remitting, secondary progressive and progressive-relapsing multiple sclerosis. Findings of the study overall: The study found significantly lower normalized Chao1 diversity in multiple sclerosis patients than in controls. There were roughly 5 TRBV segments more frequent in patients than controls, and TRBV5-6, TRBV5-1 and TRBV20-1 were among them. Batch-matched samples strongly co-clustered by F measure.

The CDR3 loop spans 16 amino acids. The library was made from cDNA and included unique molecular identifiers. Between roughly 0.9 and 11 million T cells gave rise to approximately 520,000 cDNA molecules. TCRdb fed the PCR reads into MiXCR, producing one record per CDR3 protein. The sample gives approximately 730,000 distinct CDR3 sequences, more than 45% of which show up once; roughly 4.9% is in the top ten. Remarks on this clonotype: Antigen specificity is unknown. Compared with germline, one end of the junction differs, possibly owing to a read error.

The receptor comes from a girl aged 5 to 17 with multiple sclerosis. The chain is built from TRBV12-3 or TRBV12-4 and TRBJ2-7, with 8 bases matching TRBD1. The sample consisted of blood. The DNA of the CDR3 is TGTCCCAGCAGTTTCGGACAGGGATTATTCCCCTACGAGCAGTACTTC. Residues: CPSSFGQGLFPYEQYF.